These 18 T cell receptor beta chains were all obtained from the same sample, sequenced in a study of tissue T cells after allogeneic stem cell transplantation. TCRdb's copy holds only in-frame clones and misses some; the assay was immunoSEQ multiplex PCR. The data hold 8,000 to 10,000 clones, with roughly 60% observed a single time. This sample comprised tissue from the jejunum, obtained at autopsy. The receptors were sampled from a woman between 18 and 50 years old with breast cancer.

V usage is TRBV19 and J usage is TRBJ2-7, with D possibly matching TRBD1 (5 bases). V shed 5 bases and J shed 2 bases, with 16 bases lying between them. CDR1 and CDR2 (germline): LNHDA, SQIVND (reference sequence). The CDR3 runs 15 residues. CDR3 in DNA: TGTGCCAGTAGTCCCTCATATGAAGGGGCCTACGAGCAGTACTTC. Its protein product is CASSPSYEGAYEQYF.

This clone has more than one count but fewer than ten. CDR3 protein: CASSFFGLAGGEQYF. CDR3 DNA sequence: TGTGCCAGCAGCTTCTTTGGACTAGCGGGCGGCGAGCAGTACTTC. The J gene is TRBJ2-7, the V gene TRBV3-1 (or the pseudogene TRBV3-2); the match to TRBD2 covers 11 bases. V lost 5 bases, J lost 6 bases, and 9 bases stayed unmatched. CDR3 length: 15 residues. Germline-derived CDR1 and CDR2 are LGHDT and YNNKEL (reference sequence).

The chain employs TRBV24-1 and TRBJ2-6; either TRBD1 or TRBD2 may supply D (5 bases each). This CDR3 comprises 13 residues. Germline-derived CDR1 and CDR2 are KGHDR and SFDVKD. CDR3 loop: CASGTAGANVLTF. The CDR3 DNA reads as TGTGCTTCAGGGACGGCGGGGGCCAACGTCCTGACTTTC.

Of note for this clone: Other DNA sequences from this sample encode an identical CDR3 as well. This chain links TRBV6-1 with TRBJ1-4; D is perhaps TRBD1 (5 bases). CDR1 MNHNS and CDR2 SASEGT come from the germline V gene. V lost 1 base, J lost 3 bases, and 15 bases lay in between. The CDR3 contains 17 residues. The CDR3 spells CASSEDSREGPNEKLFF. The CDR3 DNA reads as TGTGCCAGCAGTGAAGATAGCAGGGAGGGACCTAATGAAAAACTGTTTTTT.

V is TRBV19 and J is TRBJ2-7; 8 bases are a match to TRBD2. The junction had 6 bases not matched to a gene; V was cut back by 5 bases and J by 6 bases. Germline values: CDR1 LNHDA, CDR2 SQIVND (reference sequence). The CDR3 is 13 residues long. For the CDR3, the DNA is TGTGCCAGTAGTCACCGTCTAGCGGGCGAGCAGTACTTC. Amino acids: CASSHRLAGEQYF.

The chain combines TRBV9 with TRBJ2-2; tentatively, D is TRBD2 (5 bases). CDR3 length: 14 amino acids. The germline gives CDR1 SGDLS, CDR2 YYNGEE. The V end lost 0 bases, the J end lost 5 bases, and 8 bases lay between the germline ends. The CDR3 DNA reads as TGTGCCAGCAGCGTAGTCCCGGGGACCGGGGAGCTGTTTTTT. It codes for CASSVVPGTGELFF.

The CDR3 region is CASSLGPPNTEAFF. The CDR3 region has the DNA TGCGCCAGCAGCTTGGGCCCCCCGAACACTGAAGCTTTCTTT. The V and J genes are TRBV5-1 and TRBJ1-1; no clear D. Trimming shortened V by 0 bases and J by 1 base, and 7 bases separated the two germline ends. Germline-derived CDR1 and CDR2 are SGHRS and YFSETQ. The CDR3 loop spans 14 amino acids.

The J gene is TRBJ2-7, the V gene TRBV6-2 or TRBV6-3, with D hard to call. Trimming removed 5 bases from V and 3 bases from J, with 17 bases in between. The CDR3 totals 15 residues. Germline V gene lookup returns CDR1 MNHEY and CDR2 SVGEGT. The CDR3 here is CASSLSRPNYYEQYF. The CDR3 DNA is TGTGCCAGCAGTCTTTCCCGACCTAACTACTACGAGCAGTACTTC.

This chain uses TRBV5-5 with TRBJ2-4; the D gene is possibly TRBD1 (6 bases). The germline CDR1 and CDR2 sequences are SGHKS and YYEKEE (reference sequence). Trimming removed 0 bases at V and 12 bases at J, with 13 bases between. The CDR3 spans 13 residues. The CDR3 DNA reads TGTGCCAGCAGCTTGGTCGCACAGGGTGGTCAGTACTTC. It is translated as CASSLVAQGGQYF.

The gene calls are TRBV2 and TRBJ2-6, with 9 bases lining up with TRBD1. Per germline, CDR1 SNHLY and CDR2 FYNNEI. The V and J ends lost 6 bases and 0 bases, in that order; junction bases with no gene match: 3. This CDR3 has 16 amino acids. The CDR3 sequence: CASSRDRVSGANVLTF. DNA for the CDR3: TGTGCCAGCAGCCGGGACAGGGTCTCTGGGGCCAACGTCCTGACTTTC.

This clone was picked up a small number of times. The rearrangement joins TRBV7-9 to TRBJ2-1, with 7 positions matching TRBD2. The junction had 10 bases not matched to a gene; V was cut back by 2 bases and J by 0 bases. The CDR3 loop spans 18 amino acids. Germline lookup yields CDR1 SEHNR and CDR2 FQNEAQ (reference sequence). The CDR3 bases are TGTGCCAGCAGCTTAAAGGGAGGAGCGGGGCTCTCCTACAATGAGCAGTTCTTC. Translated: CASSLKGGAGLSYNEQFF.

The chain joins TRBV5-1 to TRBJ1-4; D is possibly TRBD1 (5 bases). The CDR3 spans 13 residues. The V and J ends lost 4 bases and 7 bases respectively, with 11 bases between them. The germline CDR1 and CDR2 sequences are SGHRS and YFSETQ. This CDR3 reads CASSVGVAEKLFF. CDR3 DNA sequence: TGCGCCAGCAGCGTAGGGGTAGCTGAAAAACTGTTTTTT.

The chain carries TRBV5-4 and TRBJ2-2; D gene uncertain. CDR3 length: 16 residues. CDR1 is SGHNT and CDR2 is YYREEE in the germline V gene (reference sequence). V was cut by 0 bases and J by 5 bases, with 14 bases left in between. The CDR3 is CASSLEPLDRTGELFF. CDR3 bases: TGTGCCAGCAGCTTGGAACCCCTAGATCGTACCGGGGAGCTGTTTTTT.

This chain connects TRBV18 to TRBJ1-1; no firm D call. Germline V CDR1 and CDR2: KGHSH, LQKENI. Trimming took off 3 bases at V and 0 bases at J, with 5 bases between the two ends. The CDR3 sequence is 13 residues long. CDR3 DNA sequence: TGTGCCAGCTCACCCGCCGTGAACACTGAAGCTTTCTTT. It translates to CASSPAVNTEAFF.

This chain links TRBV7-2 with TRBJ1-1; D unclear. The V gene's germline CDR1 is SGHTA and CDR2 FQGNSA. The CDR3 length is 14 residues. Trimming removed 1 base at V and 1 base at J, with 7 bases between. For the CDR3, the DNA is TGTGCCAGCAGCTTAGAGGCGGGGAACACTGAAGCTTTCTTT. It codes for CASSLEAGNTEAFF.

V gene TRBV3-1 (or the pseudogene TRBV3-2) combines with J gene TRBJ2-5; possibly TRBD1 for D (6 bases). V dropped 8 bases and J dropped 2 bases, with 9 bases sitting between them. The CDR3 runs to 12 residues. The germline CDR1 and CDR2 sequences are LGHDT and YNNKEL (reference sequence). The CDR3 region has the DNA TGTGCCAGCGGGGGACAACAAGAGACCCAGTACTTC. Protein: CASGGQQETQYF.

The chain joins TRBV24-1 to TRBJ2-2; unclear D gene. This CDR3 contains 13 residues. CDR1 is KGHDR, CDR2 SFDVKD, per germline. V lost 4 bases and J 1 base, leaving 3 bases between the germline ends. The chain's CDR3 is CATSDENTGELFF. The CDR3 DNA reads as TGTGCCACCAGTGACGAGAACACCGGGGAGCTGTTTTTT.

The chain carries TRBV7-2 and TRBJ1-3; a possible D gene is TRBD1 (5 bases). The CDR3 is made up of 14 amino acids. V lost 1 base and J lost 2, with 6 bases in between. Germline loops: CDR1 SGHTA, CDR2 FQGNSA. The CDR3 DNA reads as TGTGCCAGCAGCTTAGGGGGGGCTGGAAACACCATATATTTT. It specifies CASSLGGAGNTIYF. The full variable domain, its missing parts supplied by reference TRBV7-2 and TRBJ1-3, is GAGVSQSPSNKVTEKGKDVELRCDPISGHTALYWYRQSLGQGLEFLIYFQGNSAPDKSGLPSDRFSAERTGGSVSTLTIQRTQQEDSAVYLCASSLGGAGNTIYFGEGSWLTVV.